This entry features one TCR beta chain sequence. Its antigen is not known. The CDR3 spans 14 residues. Germline lookup yields CDR1 PRHDT and CDR2 FYEKMQ (reference sequence). J gave up 8 bases and V 0 bases, and 6 bases lay outside the gene matches. The protocol was immunoSEQ multiplex PCR, while the TCRdb copy is restricted to in-frame clones and leaves out a portion. This table holds around 180,000 clones, approximately 90% found once. This record belongs to a study of T cell responses to AZD1222 COVID-19 vaccine. Findings and limits, study-wide: Repertoire sampling happened only post peak T cell response. White British people made up most donors, females outnumbered males, and clonal diversity was possibly underestimated. Baseline serostatus was positive in only a handful of AZD1222 recipients. Spike was spanned by vaccine-associated CD4 TCRs, which were dominant at 160-218 and 743-854.

This sequence was found in an adult in good health. V gene TRBV13 combines with J gene TRBJ1-2; 7 bases are a match to TRBD1. This specimen consisted of peripheral blood, obtained on day 0 of AZD1222 vaccination. The CDR3 sequence: CASSLGDRVPGYTF. The DNA of the CDR3 is TGTGCCAGCAGCTTAGGCGACAGGGTGCCCGGCTACACCTTC.